This passage covers 10 T cell receptor beta chains from one sample sequenced in a study of blood T cell repertoires in COVID-19. The assay was immunoSEQ multiplex PCR, and TCRdb's table has in-frame clones only and misses some. In the table there are 30,000 to 40,000 clones, roughly nine tenths of which are singletons. The sample was peripheral blood. The source is a woman aged 30 to 39 in a cohort sampled during active COVID-19.

V usage is TRBV28 and J usage is TRBJ1-2; TRBD1 agrees at 7 bases. The CDR3 is made up of 15 amino acids. The V and J ends lost 3 bases and 2 bases, in that order; junction bases with no gene match: 6. Germline assignment: CDR1 MDHEN and CDR2 SYDVKM. CDR3 DNA sequence: TGTGCCAGCAGTTTCGCCGCGACAGGGAACTATGGCTACACCTTC. It is translated as CASSFAATGNYGYTF.

The chain is built from TRBV28 and TRBJ1-4; D possibly corresponds to TRBD1 (5 bases). Germline V CDR1 and CDR2: MDHEN, SYDVKM. This CDR3 is built from 12 residues. V was shortened by 4 bases and J by 13 bases, with 13 bases between the two germline ends. This chain's CDR3 is CASSSWGVGLFF. The CDR3 region has the DNA TGTGCCAGCAGTTCTTGGGGGGTTGGACTGTTTTTT.

V is TRBV4-1 and J is TRBJ2-7; possible D gene TRBD1, 5 bases. The CDR3 runs 15 residues. Trimming removed 0 bases from V and 5 bases from J, with 14 bases in between. CDR1 is MGHRA and CDR2 is YSYEKL in the germline V gene. The CDR3 spells CASSQDYRGEDEQYF. The CDR3 coding sequence is TGCGCCAGCAGCCAAGATTATAGGGGTGAGGACGAGCAGTACTTC.

This clone occurred once. This chain joins TRBV2 and TRBJ1-5; no reliable D call. Germline V gives CDR1 SNHLY, CDR2 FYNNEI. Trimming removed 0 bases at V and 3 bases at J, with 12 bases between. The CDR3 is 16 residues long. The CDR3 is CASSEAPRRYNQPQHF. CDR3 coding DNA: TGTGCCAGCAGTGAAGCCCCTCGTCGGTACAATCAGCCCCAGCATTTT.

This chain joins TRBV7-9 and TRBJ2-6; 7 bases fit TRBD1. The CDR3 totals 16 residues. Germline assignment: CDR1 SEHNR and CDR2 FQNEAQ (reference sequence). J lost 5 bases, V lost 1 base, and 5 bases had no gene match. The DNA for the CDR3 is TGTGCCAGCAGCTTAGGCACAGGGGTGAGGGCCAACGTCCTGACTTTC. It translates to CASSLGTGVRANVLTF.

The genes are TRBV5-1 and TRBJ2-5; 7 bases are a match to TRBD2. V was pared by 0 bases and J by 5 bases, with 7 bases of the junction left unmatched. Germline CDR1 and CDR2: SGHRS and YFSETQ. The CDR3 runs to 15 residues. The chain's CDR3 is CASSLGGRGVETQYF. For the CDR3, the DNA is TGCGCCAGCAGCTTGGGCGGGAGAGGGGTGGAGACCCAGTACTTC.

V gene TRBV4-3 combines with J gene TRBJ2-7; 11 bases align to TRBD2. The V gene's germline CDR1 is LGHNA and CDR2 YSLEER. V lost 1 base and J lost 6; bases outside the gene matches: 5. The CDR3 totals 15 residues. Here the CDR3 reads CASSQVAGGPVEQYF. The CDR3 DNA reads as TGCGCCAGCAGCCAAGTAGCGGGAGGGCCGGTCGAGCAGTACTTC.

V and J are TRBV10-1 and TRBJ1-1, with a weak D call TRBD1 (5 bases). Looked up from germline, CDR1 is WNHNN and CDR2 is SYGVQD (reference sequence). Trimming left V 3 bases short and J 14 bases short, with 16 bases between. This CDR3 is built from 12 residues. In DNA form, the CDR3 reads TGCGCCAGCAGTGACATCTGGGATAACAGGTTCTTT. It yields the protein CASSDIWDNRFF.

This chain links TRBV4-1 with TRBJ1-3; TRBD1 matches at 7 bases. This CDR3 spans 16 amino acids. The germline V gene has CDR1 MGHRA and CDR2 YSYEKL. Germline trimming cut 4 bases from V and 2 bases from J; bases unmatched to any gene: 8. CDR3 coding DNA: TGCGCCAGCAGCCGAGCGACAGGGATCGCTGGAAACACCATATATTTT. This translates into CASSRATGIAGNTIYF.

This clone has only one observation. The rearrangement uses TRBV6-5 and TRBJ1-1; D may be TRBD1 (6 bases). Germline V gene data show CDR1 as MNHEY and CDR2 as SVGAGI. The CDR3 totals 14 residues. The germline V and J ends were trimmed by 0 bases and 8 bases, with 13 bases remaining between them. CDR3 amino acids: CASSYSGGGYEAFF. CDR3 sequence (DNA): TGTGCCAGCAGTTACTCAGGGGGGGGCTACGAAGCTTTCTTT.